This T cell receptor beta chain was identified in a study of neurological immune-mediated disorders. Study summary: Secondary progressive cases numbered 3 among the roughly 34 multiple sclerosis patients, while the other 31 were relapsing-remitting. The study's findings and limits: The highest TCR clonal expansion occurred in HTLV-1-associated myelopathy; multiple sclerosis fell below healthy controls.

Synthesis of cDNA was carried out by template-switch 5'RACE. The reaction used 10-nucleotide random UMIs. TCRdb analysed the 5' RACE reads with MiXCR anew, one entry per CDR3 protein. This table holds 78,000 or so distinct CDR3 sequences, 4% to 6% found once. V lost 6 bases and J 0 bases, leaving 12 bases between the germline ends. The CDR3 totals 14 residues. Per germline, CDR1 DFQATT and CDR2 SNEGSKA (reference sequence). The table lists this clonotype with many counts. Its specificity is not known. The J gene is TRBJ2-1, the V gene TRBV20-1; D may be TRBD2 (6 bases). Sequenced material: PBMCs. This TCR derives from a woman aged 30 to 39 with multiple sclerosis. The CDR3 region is CSAELARSYNEQFF. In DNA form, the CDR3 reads TGCAGTGCGGAACTAGCTCGCTCCTACAATGAGCAGTTCTTC.